The clone carrying this T cell receptor beta chain was counted a single time. Its antigen is currently unknown. The CDR3 runs to 15 residues. The V gene end was trimmed by 4 bases and the J gene end by 4 bases; junction bases not matched to a gene: 6. Germline V lookup: CDR1 MNHEY, CDR2 SVGAGI. Clones were sequenced by immunoSEQ multiplex PCR, and TCRdb holds only the in-frame ones, with some missing. Of tens of thousands of clones listed, roughly 74% are singletons. This sample was included in a study of vaccination effects on CD4 cells after COVID-19. Study as a whole: The participants, recipients of two vaccine doses, got either BNT162b2 or mRNA-1273.

In the ViraFEST assay, antigen-specific CD4+ clonotypes were identified by expansion after peptide-pool stimulation. The culture ran for nine to ten days, and then CD4+ T cells were isolated. Nucleocapsid antibodies were negative in the vaccine recipients, who had never had SARS-CoV-2 infection. Half of the medium was exchanged for IL-2 medium on both days 3 and 7. The chain combines TRBV6-5 with TRBJ1-2; 10 bases line up with TRBD1. Material: CD4+ T cells from PBMCs cultured with HCoV-NL63 spike peptides, obtained before COVID-19 vaccination. The TCR sequence derives from a human donor who received a COVID-19 vaccine. CDR3 sequence: CASSSLRTGGYGYTF. The CDR3 nucleotides are TGTGCCAGCAGTTCCCTACGGACAGGGGGCTATGGCTACACCTTC.